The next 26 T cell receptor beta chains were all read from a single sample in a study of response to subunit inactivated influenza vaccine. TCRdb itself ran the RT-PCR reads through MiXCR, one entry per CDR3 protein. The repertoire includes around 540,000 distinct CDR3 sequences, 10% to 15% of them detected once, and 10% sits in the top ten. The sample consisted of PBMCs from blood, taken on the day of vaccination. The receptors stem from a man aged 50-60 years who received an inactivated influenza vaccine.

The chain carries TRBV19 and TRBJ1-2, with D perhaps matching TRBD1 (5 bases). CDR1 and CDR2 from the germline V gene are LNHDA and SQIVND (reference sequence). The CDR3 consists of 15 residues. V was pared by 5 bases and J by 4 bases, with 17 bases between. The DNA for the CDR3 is TGTGCCAGTAGTGCGAAACAGGACTCCTTCTATGGCTACACCTTC. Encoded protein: CASSAKQDSFYGYTF.

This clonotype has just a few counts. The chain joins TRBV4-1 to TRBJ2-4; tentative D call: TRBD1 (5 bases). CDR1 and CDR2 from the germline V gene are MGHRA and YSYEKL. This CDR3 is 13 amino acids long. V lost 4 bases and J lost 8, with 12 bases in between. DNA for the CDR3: TGCGCCAGCAGCCCCGTTGAAGGGGACATTCAGTACTTC. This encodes CASSPVEGDIQYF.

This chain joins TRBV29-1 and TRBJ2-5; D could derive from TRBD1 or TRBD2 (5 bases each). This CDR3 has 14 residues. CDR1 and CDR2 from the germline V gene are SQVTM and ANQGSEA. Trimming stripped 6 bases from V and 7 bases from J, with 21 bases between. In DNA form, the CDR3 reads TGCAGCGTCGCTGTCGGGACGGCCGGGGTGACCCAGTACTTC. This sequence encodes CSVAVGTAGVTQYF.

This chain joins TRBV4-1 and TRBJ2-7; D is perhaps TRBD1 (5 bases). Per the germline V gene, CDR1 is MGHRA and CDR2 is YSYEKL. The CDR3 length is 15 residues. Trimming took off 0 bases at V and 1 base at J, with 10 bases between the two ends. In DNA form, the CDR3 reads TGCGCCAGCAGCCAAGACAGGGTACCTTCCTACGAGCAGTACTTC. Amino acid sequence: CASSQDRVPSYEQYF.

The CDR3 DNA is TGTGCCAGCAGTTACCCGTTCGGTACGCAGTATTTT. It encodes CASSYPFGTQYF. The chain uses TRBV6-2 or TRBV6-3 and TRBJ2-3; D unresolved. Per germline, CDR1 MNHEY and CDR2 SVGEGT. Trimming removed 2 bases from V and 8 bases from J, with 8 bases in between. The CDR3 sequence is 12 residues long.

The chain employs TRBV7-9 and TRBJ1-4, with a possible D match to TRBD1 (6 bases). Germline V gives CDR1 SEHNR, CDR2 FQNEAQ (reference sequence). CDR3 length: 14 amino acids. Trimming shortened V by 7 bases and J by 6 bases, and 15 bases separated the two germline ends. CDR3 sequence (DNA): TGTGCCAGCACTAAGACAGGAGCAGATGAAAAACTGTTTTTT. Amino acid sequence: CASTKTGADEKLFF.

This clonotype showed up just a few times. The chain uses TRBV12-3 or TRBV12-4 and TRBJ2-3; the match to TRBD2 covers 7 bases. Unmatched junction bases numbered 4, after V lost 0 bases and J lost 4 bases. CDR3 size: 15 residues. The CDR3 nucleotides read TGTGCCAGCAGTTTAGCGGGGGGGAAGGCAGATACGCAGTATTTT. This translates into CASSLAGGKADTQYF.

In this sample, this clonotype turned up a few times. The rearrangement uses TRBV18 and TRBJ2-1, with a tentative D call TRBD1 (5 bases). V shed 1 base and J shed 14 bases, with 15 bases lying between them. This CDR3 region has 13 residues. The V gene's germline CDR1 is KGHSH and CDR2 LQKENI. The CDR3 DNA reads TGTGCCAGCTCACCACAGGACATAGGCTATAAGTTCTTC. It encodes CASSPQDIGYKFF. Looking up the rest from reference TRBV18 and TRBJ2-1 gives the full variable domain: NAGVMQNPRHLVRRRGQEARLRCSPMKGHSHVYWYRQLPEEGLKFMVYLQKENIIDESGMPKERFSAEFPKEGPSILRIQQVVRGDSAAYFCASSPQDIGYKFFGPGTRLTVL.

CDR3 region: CASSPTGHSYEQYF. The CDR3 DNA reads as TGCGCCAGCAGCCCAACGGGGCACTCCTACGAGCAGTACTTC. This chain connects TRBV5-1 to TRBJ2-7; tentatively, D is TRBD1 or TRBD2 (5 bases each). The CDR3 is 14 amino acids. CDR1 and CDR2 from the germline V gene are SGHRS and YFSETQ. V was trimmed by 4 bases and J by 0 bases, leaving 11 bases between them.

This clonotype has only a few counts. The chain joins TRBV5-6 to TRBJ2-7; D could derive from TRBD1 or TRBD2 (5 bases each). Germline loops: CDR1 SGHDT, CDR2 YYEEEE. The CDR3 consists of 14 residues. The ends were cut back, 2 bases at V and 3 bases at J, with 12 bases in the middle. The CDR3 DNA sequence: TGTGCCAGCAGCTTTGGGACCCCGGACTACGAGCAGTACTTC. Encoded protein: CASSFGTPDYEQYF.

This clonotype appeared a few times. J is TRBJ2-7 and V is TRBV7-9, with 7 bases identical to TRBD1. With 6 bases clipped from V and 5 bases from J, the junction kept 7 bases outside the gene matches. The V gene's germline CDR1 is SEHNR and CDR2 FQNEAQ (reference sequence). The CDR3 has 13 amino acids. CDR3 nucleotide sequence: TGTGCCAGCAGGACAGGGTTGGGGAACGAGCAGTACTTC. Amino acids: CASRTGLGNEQYF.

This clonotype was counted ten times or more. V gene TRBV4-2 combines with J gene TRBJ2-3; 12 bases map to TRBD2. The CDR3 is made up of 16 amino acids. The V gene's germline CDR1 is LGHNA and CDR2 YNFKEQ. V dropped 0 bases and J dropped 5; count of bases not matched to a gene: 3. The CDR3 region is CASSQEETSGRDTQYF. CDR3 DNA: TGTGCCAGCAGCCAAGAAGAGACTAGCGGGAGAGATACGCAGTATTTT.

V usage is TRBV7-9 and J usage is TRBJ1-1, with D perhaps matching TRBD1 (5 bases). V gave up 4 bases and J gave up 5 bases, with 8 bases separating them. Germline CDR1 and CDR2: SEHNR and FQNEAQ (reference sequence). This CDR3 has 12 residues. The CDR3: CASSSGETEAFF. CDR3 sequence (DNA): TGTGCCAGCAGCTCGGGGGAAACTGAAGCTTTCTTT.

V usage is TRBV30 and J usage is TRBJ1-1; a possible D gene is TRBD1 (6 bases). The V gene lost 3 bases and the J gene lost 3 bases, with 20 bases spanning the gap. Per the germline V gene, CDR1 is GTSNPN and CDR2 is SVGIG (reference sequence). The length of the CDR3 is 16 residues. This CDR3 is CAWRAPSGASDTEAFF. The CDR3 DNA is TGTGCCTGGAGAGCACCATCGGGGGCGTCGGACACTGAAGCTTTCTTT.

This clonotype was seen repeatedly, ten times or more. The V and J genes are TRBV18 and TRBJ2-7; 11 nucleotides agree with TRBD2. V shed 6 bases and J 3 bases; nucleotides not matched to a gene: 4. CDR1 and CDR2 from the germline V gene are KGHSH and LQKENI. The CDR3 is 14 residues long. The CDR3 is CASSDTSGSYEQYF. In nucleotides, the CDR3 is TGTGCCAGCTCCGACACTAGCGGGAGCTACGAGCAGTACTTC.

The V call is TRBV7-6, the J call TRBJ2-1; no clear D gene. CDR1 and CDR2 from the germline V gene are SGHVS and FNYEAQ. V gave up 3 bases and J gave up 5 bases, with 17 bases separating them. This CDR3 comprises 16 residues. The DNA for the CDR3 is TGTGCCAGCAGCTTGCTGAACACTCAAAGAAACAATGAGCAGTTCTTC. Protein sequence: CASSLLNTQRNNEQFF.

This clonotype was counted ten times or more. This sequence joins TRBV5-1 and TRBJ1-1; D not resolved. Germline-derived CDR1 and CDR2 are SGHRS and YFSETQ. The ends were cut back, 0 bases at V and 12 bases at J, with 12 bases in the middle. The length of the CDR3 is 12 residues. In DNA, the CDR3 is TGCGCCAGCAGCTTGGAGGCGGGCAGAACTTTCTTT. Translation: CASSLEAGRTFF.

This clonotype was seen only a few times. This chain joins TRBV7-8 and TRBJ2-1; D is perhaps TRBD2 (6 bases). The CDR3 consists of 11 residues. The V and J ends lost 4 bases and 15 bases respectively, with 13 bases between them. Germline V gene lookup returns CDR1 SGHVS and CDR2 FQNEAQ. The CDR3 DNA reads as TGTGCCAGCAGCTCTACCGGGACTGGGTTCTTC. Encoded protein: CASSSTGTGFF.

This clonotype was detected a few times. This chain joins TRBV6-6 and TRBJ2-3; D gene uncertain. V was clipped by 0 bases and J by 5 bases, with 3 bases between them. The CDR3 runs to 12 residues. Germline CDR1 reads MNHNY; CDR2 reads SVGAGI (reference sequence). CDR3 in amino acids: CASSYSVDTQYF. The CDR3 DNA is TGTGCCAGCAGTTACTCTGTAGATACGCAGTATTTT.

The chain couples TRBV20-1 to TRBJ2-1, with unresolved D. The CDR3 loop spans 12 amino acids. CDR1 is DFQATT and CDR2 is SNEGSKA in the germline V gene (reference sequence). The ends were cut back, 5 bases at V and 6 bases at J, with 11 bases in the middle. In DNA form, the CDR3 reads TGCAGTGCTTACTTATCTAGCAATGAGCAGTTCTTC. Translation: CSAYLSSNEQFF.

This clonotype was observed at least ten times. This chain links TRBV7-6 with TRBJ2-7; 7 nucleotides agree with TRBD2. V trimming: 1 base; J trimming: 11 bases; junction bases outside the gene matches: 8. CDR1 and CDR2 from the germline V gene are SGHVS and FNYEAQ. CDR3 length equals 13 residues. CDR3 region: CASSLELAGVKYF. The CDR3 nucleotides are TGTGCCAGCAGCTTAGAGTTGGCGGGAGTAAAGTACTTC.

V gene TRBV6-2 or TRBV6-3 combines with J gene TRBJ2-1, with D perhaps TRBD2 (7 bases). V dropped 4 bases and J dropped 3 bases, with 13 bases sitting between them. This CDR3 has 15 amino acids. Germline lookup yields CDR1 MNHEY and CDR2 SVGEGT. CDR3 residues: CASSWGGSGYNEQFF. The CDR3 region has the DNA TGTGCCAGCAGTTGGGGGGGCTCCGGCTACAATGAGCAGTTCTTC.

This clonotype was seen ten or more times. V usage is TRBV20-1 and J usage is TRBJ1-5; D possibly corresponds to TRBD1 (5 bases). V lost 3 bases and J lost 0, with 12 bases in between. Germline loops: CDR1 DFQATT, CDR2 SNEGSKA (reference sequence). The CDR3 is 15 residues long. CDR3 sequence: CSARVQGNSNQPQHF. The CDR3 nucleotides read TGCAGTGCTAGGGTGCAGGGAAATAGCAATCAGCCCCAGCATTTT.

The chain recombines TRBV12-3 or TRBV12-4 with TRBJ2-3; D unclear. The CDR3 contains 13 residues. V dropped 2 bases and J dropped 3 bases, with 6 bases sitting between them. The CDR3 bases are TGTGCCAGCAGTTTACTAGTAACAGATACGCAGTATTTT. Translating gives CASSLLVTDTQYF.

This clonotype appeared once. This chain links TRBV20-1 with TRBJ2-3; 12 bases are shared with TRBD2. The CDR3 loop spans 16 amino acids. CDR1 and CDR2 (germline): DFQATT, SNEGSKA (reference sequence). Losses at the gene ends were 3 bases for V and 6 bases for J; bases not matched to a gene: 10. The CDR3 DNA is TGCAGTGCTAGGTCCCGGACTAGCGGGAACAAGGATACGCAGTATTTT. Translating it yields CSARSRTSGNKDTQYF.

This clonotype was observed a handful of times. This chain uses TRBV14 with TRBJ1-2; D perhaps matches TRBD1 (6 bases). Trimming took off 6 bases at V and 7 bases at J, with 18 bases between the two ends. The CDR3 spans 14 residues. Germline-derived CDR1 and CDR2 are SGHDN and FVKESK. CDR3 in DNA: TGTGCCAGCAGTCGTACAGGGCCTGGGCCTGGCTACACCTTC. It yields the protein CASSRTGPGPGYTF. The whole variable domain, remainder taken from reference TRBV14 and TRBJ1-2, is EAGVTQFPSHSVIEKGQTVTLRCDPISGHDNLYWYRRVMGKEIKFLLHFVKESKQDESGMPNNRFLAERTGGTYSTLKVQPAELEDSGVYFCASSRTGPGPGYTFGSGTRLTVV.